Listed below are T cell receptor beta chains from one sample, sequenced in a study of blood T cell repertoires in COVID-19. Data came from immunoSEQ multiplex PCR; TCRdb stores just in-frame clones and leaves some out. The data show 100,000 or so clones, about nine tenths seen once. Sequences were obtained from peripheral blood. These receptors were obtained from a man aged 55 to 70 with acute or convalescent COVID-19. Both conserved end residues are part of each CDR3. A D gene is named only where the DNA matches it firmly. The size of a clone is reported for some rows only, either as once, few or many, or as a class for expanded clones.

J	V	size	D	DNA	CDR3
TRBJ2-2	TRBV6-5	NA	NA	TGTGCCAGCAGTCTGAACACCGGGGAGCTGTTTTTT	CASSLNTGELFF
TRBJ1-1	TRBV7-9	NA	TRBD1	TGTGCCAGCACCCGAAGACAGGGACGGAACACTGAAGCTTTCTTT	CASTRRQGRNTEAFF
TRBJ1-1	TRBV6-1	NA	TRBD1	TGTGCCAGCAGTGAAGCTTCAGGGGGCCACACTGAAGCTTTCTTT	CASSEASGGHTEAFF
TRBJ2-5	TRBV24-1	NA	NA	TGTGCCACCAGTGATACAGGCAGGGGACAAGAGACCCAGTACTTC	CATSDTGRGQETQYF
TRBJ2-1	TRBV6-5	NA	NA	TGTGCCAGCAGGAATGGGCAGGGGTTTTACAATGAGCAGTTCTTC	CASRNGQGFYNEQFF
TRBJ1-6	TRBV12-3/TRBV12-4	NA	TRBD1	TGTGCCAGCAGGTCGACAGGGGATTCACCCCTCCACTTT	CASRSTGDSPLHF
TRBJ1-5	TRBV13	NA	TRBD1	TGTGCCAGCAGCTTTGGAGGGACAGGGGGTCAGCCCCAGCATTTT	CASSFGGTGGQPQHF
TRBJ1-4	TRBV28	once	NA	TGTGCCAGCAGCAACACAAGAGGACTGTTTTTT	CASSNTRGLFF
TRBJ2-2	TRBV3-1/TRBV3-2	NA	NA	TGTGCCAGCAGCCAAGAAAAGTGGAGCAACACCGGGGAGCTGTTTTTT	CASSQEKWSNTGELFF
TRBJ2-1	TRBV15	NA	TRBD2	TGTGCCACCAGCAGAGATGGGGAGGGTTATAATGAGCAGTTCTTC	CATSRDGEGYNEQFF
TRBJ2-2	TRBV6-4	NA	TRBD2	TGTGCCAGCAGTATACTAGCGGGAGCTACCGGGGAGCTGTTTTTT	CASSILAGATGELFF